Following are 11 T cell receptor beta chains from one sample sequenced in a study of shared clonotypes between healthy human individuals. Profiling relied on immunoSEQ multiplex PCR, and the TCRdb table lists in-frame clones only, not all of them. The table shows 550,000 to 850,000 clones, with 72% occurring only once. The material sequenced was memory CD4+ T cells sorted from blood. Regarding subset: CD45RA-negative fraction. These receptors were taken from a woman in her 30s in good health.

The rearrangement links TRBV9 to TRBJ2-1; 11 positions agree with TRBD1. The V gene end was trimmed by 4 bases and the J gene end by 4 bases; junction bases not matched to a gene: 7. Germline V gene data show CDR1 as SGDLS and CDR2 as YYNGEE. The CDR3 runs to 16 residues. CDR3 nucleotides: TGTGCCAGCAGCCCCCGGGGACAGGGGGGATACAATGAGCAGTTCTTC. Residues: CASSPRGQGGYNEQFF. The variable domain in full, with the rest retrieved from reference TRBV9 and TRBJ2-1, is DSGVTQTPKHLITATGQRVTLRCSPRSGDLSVYWYQQSLDQGLQFLIQYYNGEERAKGNILERFSAQQFPDLHSELNLSSLELGDSALYFCASSPRGQGGYNEQFFGPGTRLTVL.

The CDR3 DNA is TGTGCCAGCGGCCCCCAGGGACTAGCGGGTCACAATGAGCAGTTCTTC. Its protein is CASGPQGLAGHNEQFF. The chain uses TRBV6-4 and TRBJ2-1; the match to TRBD2 covers 12 bases. Trimming took 8 bases from V and 5 from J; bases not matched to a gene: 10. The CDR3 runs to 16 residues. Germline CDR1 reads MRHNA; CDR2 reads SNTAGT.

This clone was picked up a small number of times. This chain's CDR3 is CASSLYGSGNTIYF. Here the CDR3 DNA reads TGTGCCAGCAGCTTATACGGCTCTGGAAACACCATATATTTT. The V call is TRBV13, the J call TRBJ1-3; no clear D. This CDR3 comprises 14 residues. Between the trimmed V and J ends, which lost 2 bases and 0 bases, there was a span of 5 bases. Looked up from germline, CDR1 is PRHDT and CDR2 is FYEKMQ (reference sequence).

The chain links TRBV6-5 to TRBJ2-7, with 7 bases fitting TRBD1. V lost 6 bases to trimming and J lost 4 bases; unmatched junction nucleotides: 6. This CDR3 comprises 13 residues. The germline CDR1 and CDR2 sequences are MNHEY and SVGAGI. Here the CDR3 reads CASRAQGRYEQYF. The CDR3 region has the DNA TGTGCCAGCAGGGCACAGGGGCGATACGAGCAGTACTTC.

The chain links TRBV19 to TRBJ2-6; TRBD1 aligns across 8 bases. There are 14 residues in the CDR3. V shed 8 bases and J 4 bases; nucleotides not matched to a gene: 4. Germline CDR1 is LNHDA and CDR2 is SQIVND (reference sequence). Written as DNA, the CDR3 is TGTGCCAGTCAAGGGACAGGCGGGGCCAACGTCCTGACTTTC. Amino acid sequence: CASQGTGGANVLTF.

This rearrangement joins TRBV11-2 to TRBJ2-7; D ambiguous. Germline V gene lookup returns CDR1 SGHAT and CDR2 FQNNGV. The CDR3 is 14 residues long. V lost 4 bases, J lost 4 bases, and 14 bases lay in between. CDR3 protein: CASSSSKGSYEQYF. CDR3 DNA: TGTGCCAGCAGCTCGAGCAAGGGAAGTTACGAGCAGTACTTC.

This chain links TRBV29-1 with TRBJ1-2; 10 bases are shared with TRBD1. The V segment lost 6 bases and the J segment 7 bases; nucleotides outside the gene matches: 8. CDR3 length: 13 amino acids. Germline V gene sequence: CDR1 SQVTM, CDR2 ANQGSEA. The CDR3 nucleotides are TGCAGCGTCATGACAGGGGGCGAATTTGGCTACACCTTC. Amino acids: CSVMTGGEFGYTF. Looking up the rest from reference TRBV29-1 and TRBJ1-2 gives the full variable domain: SAVISQKPSRDICQRGTSLTIQCQVDSQVTMMFWYRQQPGQSLTLIATANQGSEATYESGFVIDKFPISRPNLTFSTLTVSNMSPEDSSIYLCSVMTGGEFGYTFGSGTRLTVV.

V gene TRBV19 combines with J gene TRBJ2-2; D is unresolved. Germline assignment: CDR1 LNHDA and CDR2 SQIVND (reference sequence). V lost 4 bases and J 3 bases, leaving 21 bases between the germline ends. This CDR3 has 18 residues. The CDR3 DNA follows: TGTGCCAGTAGTAAACTGCTCTCGTCGGGTAGGGACACCGGGGAGCTGTTTTTT. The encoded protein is CASSKLLSSGRDTGELFF. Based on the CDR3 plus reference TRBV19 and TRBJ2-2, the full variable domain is DGGITQSPKYLFRKEGQNVTLSCEQNLNHDAMYWYRQDPGQGLRLIYYSQIVNDFQKGDIAEGYSVSREKKESFPLTVTSAQKNPTAFYLCASSKLLSSGRDTGELFFGEGSRLTVL.

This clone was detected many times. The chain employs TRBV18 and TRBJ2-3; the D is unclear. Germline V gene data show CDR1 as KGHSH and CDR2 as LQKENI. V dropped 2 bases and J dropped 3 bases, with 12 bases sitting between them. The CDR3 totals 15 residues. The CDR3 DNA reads TGTGCCAGCTCACCAGGGCGGCATGGGACAGATACGCAGTATTTT. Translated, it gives CASSPGRHGTDTQYF.

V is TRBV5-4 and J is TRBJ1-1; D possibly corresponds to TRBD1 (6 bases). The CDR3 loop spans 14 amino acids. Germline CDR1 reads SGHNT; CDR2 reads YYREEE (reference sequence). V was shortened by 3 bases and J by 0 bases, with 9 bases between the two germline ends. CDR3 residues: CASSYRDMNTEAFF. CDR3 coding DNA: TGTGCCAGCAGCTACCGGGACATGAACACTGAAGCTTTCTTT.

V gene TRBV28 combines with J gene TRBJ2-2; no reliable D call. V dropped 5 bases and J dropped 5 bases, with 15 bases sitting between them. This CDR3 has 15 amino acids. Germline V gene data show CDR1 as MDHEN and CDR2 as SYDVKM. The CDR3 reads CASSPLGLGTGELFF. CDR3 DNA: TGTGCCAGCAGTCCATTGGGGTTGGGAACCGGGGAGCTGTTTTTT.